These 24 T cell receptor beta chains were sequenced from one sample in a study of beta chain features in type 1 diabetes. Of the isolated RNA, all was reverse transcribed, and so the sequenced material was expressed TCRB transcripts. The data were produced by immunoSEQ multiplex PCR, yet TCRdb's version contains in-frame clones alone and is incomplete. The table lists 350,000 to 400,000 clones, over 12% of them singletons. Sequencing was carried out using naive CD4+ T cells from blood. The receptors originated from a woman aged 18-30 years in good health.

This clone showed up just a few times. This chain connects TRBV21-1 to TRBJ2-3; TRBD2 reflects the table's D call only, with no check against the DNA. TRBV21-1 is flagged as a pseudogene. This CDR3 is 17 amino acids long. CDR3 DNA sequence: TGTGCCAGCAGCAATGGGAGCGGGAGGGCCCGGGGAGATACGCAGTATTTT. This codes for CASSNGSGRARGDTQYF.

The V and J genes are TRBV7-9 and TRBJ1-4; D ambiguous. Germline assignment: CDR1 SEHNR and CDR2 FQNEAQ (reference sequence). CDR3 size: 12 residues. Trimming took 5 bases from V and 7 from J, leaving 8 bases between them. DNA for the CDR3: TGTGCCAGCAGCCCGCACATTGAAAAACTGTTTTTT. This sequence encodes CASSPHIEKLFF. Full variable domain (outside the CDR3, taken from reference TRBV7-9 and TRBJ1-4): DTGVSQNPRHKITKRGQNVTFRCDPISEHNRLYWYRQTLGQGPEFLTYFQNEAQLEKSRLLSDRFSAERPKGSFSTLEIQRTEQGDSAMYLCASSPHIEKLFFGSGTQLSVL.

CDR3 bases: TGCAGCGTACTGACCGGGGGTAACACTGAAGCTTTCTTT. Amino acid sequence: CSVLTGGNTEAFF. The V and J genes are TRBV29-1 and TRBJ1-1; D possibly corresponds to TRBD1 (5 bases). The CDR3 contains 13 residues. Germline CDR1 is SQVTM and CDR2 is ANQGSEA. V gave up 6 bases and J gave up 2 bases, with 13 bases separating them.

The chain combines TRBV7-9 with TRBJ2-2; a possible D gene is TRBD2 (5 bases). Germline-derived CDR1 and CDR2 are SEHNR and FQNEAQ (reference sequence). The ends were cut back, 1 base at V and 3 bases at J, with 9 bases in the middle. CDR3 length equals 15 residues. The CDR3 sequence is CASSLGQRDTGELFF. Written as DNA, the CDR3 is TGTGCCAGCAGCTTAGGTCAGAGGGACACCGGGGAGCTGTTTTTT.

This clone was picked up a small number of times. The CDR3 region has the DNA TGTGCCAGCAGCCCCCAGGGATCAGCGAGGGAGACCCAGTACTTC. Its protein is CASSPQGSARETQYF. The J gene is TRBJ2-5, the V gene TRBV9, with a possible D match to TRBD1 (5 bases). Germline assignment: CDR1 SGDLS and CDR2 YYNGEE. The CDR3 covers 15 residues. V lost 4 bases, J lost 5 bases, and 18 bases lay in between.

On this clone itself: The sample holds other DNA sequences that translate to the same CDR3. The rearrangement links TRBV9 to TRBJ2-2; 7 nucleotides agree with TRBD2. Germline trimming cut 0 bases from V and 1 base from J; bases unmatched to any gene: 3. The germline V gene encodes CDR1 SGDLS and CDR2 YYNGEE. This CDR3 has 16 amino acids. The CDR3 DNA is TGTGCCAGCAGCGTAGGGGCTAGCGGGAACACCGGGGAGCTGTTTTTT. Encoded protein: CASSVGASGNTGELFF.

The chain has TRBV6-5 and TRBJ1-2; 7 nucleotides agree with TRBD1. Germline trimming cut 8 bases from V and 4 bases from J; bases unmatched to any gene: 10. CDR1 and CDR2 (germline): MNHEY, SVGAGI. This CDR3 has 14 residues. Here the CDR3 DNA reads TGTGCCAGCGGGGTTCTGACAGGGACCTATGGCTACACCTTC. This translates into CASGVLTGTYGYTF.

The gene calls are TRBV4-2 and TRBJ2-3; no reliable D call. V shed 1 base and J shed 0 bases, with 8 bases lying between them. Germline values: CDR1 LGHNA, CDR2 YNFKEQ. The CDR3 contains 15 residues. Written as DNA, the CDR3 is TGTGCCAGCAGCCAAGGAGCGTATAGCACAGATACGCAGTATTTT. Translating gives CASSQGAYSTDTQYF.

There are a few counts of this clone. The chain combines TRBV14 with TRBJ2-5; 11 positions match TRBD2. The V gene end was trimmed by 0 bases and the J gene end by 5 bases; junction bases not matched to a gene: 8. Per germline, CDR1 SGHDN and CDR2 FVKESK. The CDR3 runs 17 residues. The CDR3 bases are TGTGCCAGCAGCCAAGATCGGGGACTAGCGGCTTGGGAGACCCAGTACTTC. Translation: CASSQDRGLAAWETQYF. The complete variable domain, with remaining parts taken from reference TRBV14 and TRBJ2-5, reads EAGVTQFPSHSVIEKGQTVTLRCDPISGHDNLYWYRRVMGKEIKFLLHFVKESKQDESGMPNNRFLAERTGGTYSTLKVQPAELEDSGVYFCASSQDRGLAAWETQYFGPGTRLLVL.

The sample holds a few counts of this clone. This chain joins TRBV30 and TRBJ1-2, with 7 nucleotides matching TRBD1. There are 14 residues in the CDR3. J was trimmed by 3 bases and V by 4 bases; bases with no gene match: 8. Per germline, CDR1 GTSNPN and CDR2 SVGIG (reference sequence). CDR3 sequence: CAWNNRGKYYGYTF. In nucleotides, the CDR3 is TGTGCCTGGAACAACAGGGGAAAGTACTATGGCTACACCTTC.

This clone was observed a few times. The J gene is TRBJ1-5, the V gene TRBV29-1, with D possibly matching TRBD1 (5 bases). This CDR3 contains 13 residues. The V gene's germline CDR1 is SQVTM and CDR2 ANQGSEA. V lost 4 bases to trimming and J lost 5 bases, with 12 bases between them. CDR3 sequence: CSVGLGQDQPQHF. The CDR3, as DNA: TGCAGCGTTGGGTTGGGGCAGGATCAGCCCCAGCATTTT.

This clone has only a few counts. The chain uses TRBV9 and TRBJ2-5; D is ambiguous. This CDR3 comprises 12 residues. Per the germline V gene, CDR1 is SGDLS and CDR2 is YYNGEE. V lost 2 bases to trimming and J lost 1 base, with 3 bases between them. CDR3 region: CASSVAQETQYF. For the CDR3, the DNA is TGTGCCAGCAGCGTGGCCCAAGAGACCCAGTACTTC.

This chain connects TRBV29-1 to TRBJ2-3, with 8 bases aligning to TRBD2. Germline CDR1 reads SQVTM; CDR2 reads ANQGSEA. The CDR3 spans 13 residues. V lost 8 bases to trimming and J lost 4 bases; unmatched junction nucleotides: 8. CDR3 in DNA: TGCAGCTCGAACGGGAGGGTTTCAGATACGCAGTATTTT. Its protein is CSSNGRVSDTQYF.

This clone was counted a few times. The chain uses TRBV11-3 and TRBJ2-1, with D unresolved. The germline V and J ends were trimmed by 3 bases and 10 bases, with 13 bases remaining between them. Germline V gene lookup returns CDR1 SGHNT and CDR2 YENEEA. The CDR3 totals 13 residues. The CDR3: CASSFTITNEQFF. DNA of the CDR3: TGTGCCAGCAGCTTTACCATAACAAACGAGCAGTTCTTC.

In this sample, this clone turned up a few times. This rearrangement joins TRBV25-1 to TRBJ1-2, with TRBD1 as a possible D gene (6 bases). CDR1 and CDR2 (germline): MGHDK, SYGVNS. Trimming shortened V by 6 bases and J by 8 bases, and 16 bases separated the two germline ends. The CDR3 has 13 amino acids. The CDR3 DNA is TGTGCCAGCAGCCCACAGGGAATTAGCGGCTACACCTTC. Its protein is CASSPQGISGYTF.

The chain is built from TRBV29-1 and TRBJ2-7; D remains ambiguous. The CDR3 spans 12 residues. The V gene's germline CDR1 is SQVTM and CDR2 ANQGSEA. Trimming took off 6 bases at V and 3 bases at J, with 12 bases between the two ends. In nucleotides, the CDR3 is TGCAGCGTCCACACGCCCTTCTACGAGCAGTACTTC. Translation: CSVHTPFYEQYF.

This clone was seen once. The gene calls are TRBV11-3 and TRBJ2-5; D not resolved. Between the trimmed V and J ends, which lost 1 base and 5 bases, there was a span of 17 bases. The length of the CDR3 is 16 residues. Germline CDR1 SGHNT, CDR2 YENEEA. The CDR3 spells CASSLGQLGHGETQYF. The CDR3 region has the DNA TGTGCCAGCAGCTTAGGCCAACTCGGTCACGGGGAGACCCAGTACTTC. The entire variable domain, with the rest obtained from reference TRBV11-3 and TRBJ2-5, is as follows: EAGVVQSPRYKIIEKKQPVAFWCNPISGHNTLYWYLQNLGQGPELLIRYENEEAVDDSQLPKDRFSAERLKGVDSTLKIQPAELGDSAVYLCASSLGQLGHGETQYFGPGTRLLVL.

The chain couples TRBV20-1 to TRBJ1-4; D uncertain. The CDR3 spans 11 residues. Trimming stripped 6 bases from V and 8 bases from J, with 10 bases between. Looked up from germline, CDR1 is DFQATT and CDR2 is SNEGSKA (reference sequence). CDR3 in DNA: TGCAGTGCGGAAAGGAGGGAAAAACTGTTTTTT. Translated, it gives CSAERREKLFF.

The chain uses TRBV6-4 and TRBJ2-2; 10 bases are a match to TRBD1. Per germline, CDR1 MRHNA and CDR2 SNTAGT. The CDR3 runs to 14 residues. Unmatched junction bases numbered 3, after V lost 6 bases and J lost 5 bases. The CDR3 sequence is CASSRDRGTGELFF. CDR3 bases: TGTGCCAGCAGCCGGGACAGGGGAACCGGGGAGCTGTTTTTT.

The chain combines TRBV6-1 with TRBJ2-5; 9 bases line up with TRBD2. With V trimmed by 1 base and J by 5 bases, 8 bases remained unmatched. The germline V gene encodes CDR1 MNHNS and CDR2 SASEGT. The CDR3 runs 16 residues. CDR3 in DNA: TGTGCCAGCAGTGAAGGGGTAGCGGGAGCGTGGGAGACCCAGTACTTC. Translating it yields CASSEGVAGAWETQYF.

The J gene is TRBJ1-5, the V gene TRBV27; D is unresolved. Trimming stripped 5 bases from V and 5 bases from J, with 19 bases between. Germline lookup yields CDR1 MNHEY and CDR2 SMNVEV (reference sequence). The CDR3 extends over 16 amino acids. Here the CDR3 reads CASSPLAPAADQPQHF. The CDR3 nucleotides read TGTGCCAGCAGTCCACTGGCCCCTGCAGCGGATCAGCCCCAGCATTTT.

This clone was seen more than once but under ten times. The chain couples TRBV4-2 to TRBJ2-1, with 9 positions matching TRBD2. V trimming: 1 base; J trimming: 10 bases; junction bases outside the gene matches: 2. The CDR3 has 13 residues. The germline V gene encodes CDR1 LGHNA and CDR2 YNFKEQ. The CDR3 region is CASSQGLAGEQFF. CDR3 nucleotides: TGTGCCAGCAGCCAAGGGCTAGCGGGGGAGCAGTTCTTC.

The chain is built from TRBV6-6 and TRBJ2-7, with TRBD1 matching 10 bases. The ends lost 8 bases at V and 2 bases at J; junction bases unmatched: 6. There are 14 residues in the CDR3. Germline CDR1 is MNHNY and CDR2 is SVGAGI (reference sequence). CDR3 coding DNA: TGTGCCAGCGGGGGACAGGGGTCTGCCTACGAGCAGTACTTC. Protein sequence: CASGGQGSAYEQYF.

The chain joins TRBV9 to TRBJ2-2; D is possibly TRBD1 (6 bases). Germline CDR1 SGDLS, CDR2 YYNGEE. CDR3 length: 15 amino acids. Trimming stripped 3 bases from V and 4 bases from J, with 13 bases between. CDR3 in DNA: TGTGCCAGCAGCGCCAGGGGATCCGTCACCGGGGAGCTGTTTTTT. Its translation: CASSARGSVTGELFF.